This T cell receptor (beta chain) originates from a study of CD8 T cells in ankylosing spondylitis. The V gene end was trimmed by 3 bases and the J gene end by 5 bases; junction bases not matched to a gene: 2. The CDR3 totals 13 residues. In germline, CDR1 is KGHSH, CDR2 LQKENI. Note on this clonotype: The antigen remains unidentified.

General study points: Clones tied to disease were said to be significantly enriched in matched ankylosing spondylitis synovial fluid. Fewer than 10 highly homologous variants made up a TCR beta motif that seemed to typify ankylosing spondylitis blood.

TCRdb re-called the 5' RACE reads through MiXCR, storing one row per CDR3 protein. The sample lists about 440,000 distinct CDR3 sequences, roughly a sixth occurring once. V and J are TRBV18 and TRBJ2-5; TRBD1 aligns across 8 bases. The sample comprised blood, either unsorted or a sorted T cell fraction (not recorded which). The TCR sequence derives from a male donor with ankylosing spondylitis. The DNA for the CDR3 is TGTGCCAGCTCACCGGGACAGGTCGAGACCCAGTACTTC. The encoded protein is CASSPGQVETQYF. The full variable domain, in which reference TRBV18 and TRBJ2-5 provide the parts outside the CDR3, is NAGVMQNPRHLVRRRGQEARLRCSPMKGHSHVYWYRQLPEEGLKFMVYLQKENIIDESGMPKERFSAEFPKEGPSILRIQQVVRGDSAAYFCASSPGQVETQYFGPGTRLLVL.